What follows are 16 T cell receptor beta chains derived from one specimen sequenced in a study of vaccination and CD4 T cells after COVID-19 (dated by TCRdb to 2021 to 2024). Libraries were built with PCR. Data came from an Illumina iSeq 100. DNA from cultured CD4+ T cells was subjected to TCR sequencing with the Oncomine TCR Beta short-read assay at the Johns Hopkins FTIC core. TCRdb trimmed the raw reads at Q25, called clones with MiXCR and kept productive beta chains. Rows merge per CDR3 protein into single entries with the most common DNA and genes. In all, the sample holds around 10,000 distinct CDR3 sequences, and roughly two fifths of those were seen once. In total, the top ten clones hold over 30% of the sample. These TCRs' antigens remain unknown. Taken with the paper, the label for treatment or condition translates to: roughly 11-day PBMC culture with coronavirus spike peptide pools or control peptides (ViraFEST assay).

Source material: CD4+ T cells from blood, cultured in vitro. The receptors were gathered from a human donor who had recovered from COVID-19.

The chain combines TRBV7-9 with TRBJ1-5, with TRBD1 matching over 10 bases. Trimming cost V 4 bases and J 1 base; bases outside gene matches: 4. The CDR3 is 16 residues long. CDR1 and CDR2 from the germline V gene are SEHNR and FQNEAQ (reference sequence). CDR3 sequence: CASSSSDRGSNQPQHF. The CDR3 DNA reads TGTGCCAGCAGCTCATCGGACAGGGGGAGCAATCAGCCCCAGCATTTT.

This clonotype occurred a few times. The chain couples TRBV11-2 to TRBJ1-2, with D unclear. V was cut by 0 bases and J by 7 bases, with 15 bases left in between. Per germline, CDR1 SGHAT and CDR2 FQNNGV. The CDR3 is 15 amino acids. DNA for the CDR3: TGTGCCAGCAGCTTAGAAAGGACTCCGGGCGGTGGCTACACCTTC. It is translated as CASSLERTPGGGYTF.

This rearrangement joins TRBV6-1 to TRBJ1-1; 12 bases line up with TRBD1. Germline V CDR1 and CDR2: MNHNS, SASEGT. Trimming removed 2 bases from V and 2 bases from J; junction bases left unmatched: 12. This CDR3 region has 19 residues. The CDR3 sequence is CASSEHTGTGGLTNTEAFF. CDR3 nucleotide sequence: TGTGCCAGCAGTGAACATACCGGGACAGGGGGCCTTACCAACACTGAAGCTTTCTTT.

CDR3 DNA sequence: TGTGCCAGCTCACCACGGCCTTCCACAGATACGCAGTATTTT. Translating it yields CASSPRPSTDTQYF. The chain couples TRBV18 to TRBJ2-3; D ambiguous. Between the trimmed V and J ends, which lost 1 base and 2 bases, there was a span of 7 bases. CDR1 is KGHSH and CDR2 is LQKENI in the germline V gene. The CDR3 loop spans 14 amino acids.

The CDR3 DNA is TGCAGTGCTAGCGACAGGGTGGTGATGAACACTGAAGCTTTCTTT. This translates into CSASDRVVMNTEAFF. This rearrangement joins TRBV20-1 to TRBJ1-1; TRBD1 matches 7 bases. The ends lost 3 bases at V and 0 bases at J; junction bases unmatched: 7. The CDR3 sequence is 15 residues long. Germline CDR1 and CDR2: DFQATT and SNEGSKA (reference sequence).

The chain joins TRBV5-1 to TRBJ2-2; D is unclear. The CDR3 length is 15 residues. V lost 4 bases, J lost 1 base, and 11 bases lay in between. CDR1 SGHRS and CDR2 YFSETQ come from the germline V gene. As DNA, the CDR3 is TGCGCCAGCAGCCCCCGGGCGGAGAACACCGGGGAGCTGTTTTTT. It encodes CASSPRAENTGELFF.

This rearrangement joins TRBV9 to TRBJ2-2; possible D gene TRBD1, 6 bases. Trimming took 4 bases from V and 5 from J, leaving 15 bases between them. Looked up from germline, CDR1 is SGDLS and CDR2 is YYNGEE. The CDR3 runs to 15 residues. The CDR3 loop reads CASSPRGGLTGELFF. The DNA for the CDR3 is TGTGCCAGCAGCCCTCGTGGGGGCCTTACCGGGGAGCTGTTTTTT.

The chain links TRBV6-2 or TRBV6-3 to TRBJ1-1; tentatively, D is TRBD1 (6 bases). The CDR3 consists of 16 residues. Germline lookup yields CDR1 MNHEY and CDR2 SVGEGT. Deletions cut 0 bases from V and 5 bases from J, with 16 bases between. The CDR3 DNA sequence: TGTGCCAGCAGTTACTCGAGACGGCGGGGGGCGACTGAAGCTTTCTTT. Translating gives CASSYSRRRGATEAFF.

The chain has TRBV12-3 or TRBV12-4 and TRBJ2-7; possibly TRBD1 or TRBD2 for D (5 bases each). The CDR3 runs 15 residues. Trimming took 5 bases from V and 6 from J, leaving 20 bases between them. The DNA of the CDR3 is TGTGCCAGCAGTACCGGGATCCGTTCGGGGACCGAGCAGTACTTC. Residues: CASSTGIRSGTEQYF.

This clonotype appeared a few times. The CDR3 is CSANRGVGTEAFF. CDR3 DNA sequence: TGCAGTGCTAACAGGGGGGTCGGCACTGAAGCTTTCTTT. This chain joins TRBV20-1 and TRBJ1-1, with 8 nucleotides matching TRBD1. The trim removed 4 bases at V and 4 bases at J, leaving 5 bases unmatched. The germline CDR1 and CDR2 sequences are DFQATT and SNEGSKA (reference sequence). The CDR3 loop spans 13 amino acids.

The J gene is TRBJ1-1, the V gene TRBV5-1, with a tentative D call TRBD1 (5 bases). Germline V gene sequence: CDR1 SGHRS, CDR2 YFSETQ. Trimming took off 4 bases at V and 10 bases at J, with 20 bases between the two ends. The CDR3 extends over 14 amino acids. Here the CDR3 DNA reads TGCGCCAGCAGCCGTGAAGCAGGGATAGGAGGAGCTTTCTTT. Its protein is CASSREAGIGGAFF. Complete variable domain (other parts from reference TRBV5-1 and TRBJ1-1): KAGVTQTPRYLIKTRGQQVTLSCSPISGHRSVSWYQQTPGQGLQFLFEYFSETQRNKGNFPGRFSGRQFSNSRSEMNVSTLELGDSALYLCASSREAGIGGAFFGQGTRLTVV.

This clonotype has only a few counts. The V and J genes are TRBV30 and TRBJ1-1; TRBD1 matches at 12 bases. The CDR3 totals 15 residues. Germline CDR1 and CDR2: GTSNPN and SVGIG (reference sequence). J lost 3 bases, V lost 3 bases, and 5 bases had no gene match. The CDR3 DNA follows: TGTGCCTGGAGGGGACAGGGGGCGAGGGACACTGAAGCTTTCTTT. Its protein product is CAWRGQGARDTEAFF.

This chain joins TRBV6-5 and TRBJ1-6; D gene unclear. The CDR3 spans 17 residues. Germline values: CDR1 MNHEY, CDR2 SVGAGI. V lost 4 bases and J 0 bases, leaving 13 bases between the germline ends. CDR3 residues: CASSFSKRSSYNSPLHF. Here the CDR3 DNA reads TGTGCCAGCAGTTTCAGTAAAAGGAGCTCCTATAATTCACCCCTCCACTTT.

V is TRBV12-3 or TRBV12-4 and J is TRBJ1-3; D perhaps matches TRBD1 (5 bases). This CDR3 contains 14 residues. V dropped 6 bases and J dropped 3 bases, with 12 bases sitting between them. The CDR3 nucleotides are TGTGCCAGCAGCCGGGGGACGTTTGGAAACACCATATATTTT. Translation: CASSRGTFGNTIYF.

V usage is TRBV19 and J usage is TRBJ1-2, with TRBD1 matching 7 bases. Germline V gives CDR1 LNHDA, CDR2 SQIVND (reference sequence). This CDR3 contains 17 residues. V lost 3 bases and J lost 2; bases outside the gene matches: 12. Here the CDR3 reads CASSMLGEGAGNYGYTF. The CDR3 DNA is TGTGCCAGTAGTATGTTAGGAGAGGGGGCCGGAAACTATGGCTACACCTTC. The variable domain in full, completed from reference TRBV19 and TRBJ1-2, reads DGGITQSPKYLFRKEGQNVTLSCEQNLNHDAMYWYRQDPGQGLRLIYYSQIVNDFQKGDIAEGYSVSREKKESFPLTVTSAQKNPTAFYLCASSMLGEGAGNYGYTFGSGTRLTVV.

This chain connects TRBV6-1 to TRBJ1-5; 8 positions match TRBD1. Germline V gene lookup returns CDR1 MNHNS and CDR2 SASEGT. V trimming: 3 bases; J trimming: 10 bases; junction bases outside the gene matches: 23. There are 19 residues in the CDR3. The CDR3 loop reads CASSDETGADHFALSPQHF. For the CDR3, the DNA is TGTGCCAGCAGTGACGAGACAGGGGCCGACCATTTTGCCCTCAGCCCCCAGCATTTT.